This T cell receptor (beta chain) emerged from a study of blood T cell repertoires in COVID-19. Study overall: Spain, Italy and the United States supplied samples that represented acute and convalescent COVID-19. From T cells, B-cell-depleted T cells, or PBMCs came the material, which was cDNA or gDNA.

Only a few counts were recorded for this clone. Authors' data handling: How many nucleated cells were present was estimated from reference gene primer amplification. Sequencing used immunoSEQ multiplex PCR; TCRdb keeps in-frame clones, though not all of them. That table supplies the V and J calls and clone size; D and trimming were determined from the DNA. Here the sample spans roughly 150,000 clones, about four fifths being singletons. Germline-derived CDR1 and CDR2 are SQVTM and ANQGSEA. The CDR3 covers 14 residues. The junction had 5 bases not matched to a gene; V was cut back by 3 bases and J by 4 bases.

Sequences were obtained from peripheral blood. The chain has TRBV29-1 and TRBJ2-3; TRBD2 matches 9 bases. This sequence originates from a woman in her seventies who had recovered from COVID-19. CDR3 DNA: TGCAGCGTTGAGGCGGGACTAGCCCCAGATACGCAGTATTTT. Protein sequence: CSVEAGLAPDTQYF.